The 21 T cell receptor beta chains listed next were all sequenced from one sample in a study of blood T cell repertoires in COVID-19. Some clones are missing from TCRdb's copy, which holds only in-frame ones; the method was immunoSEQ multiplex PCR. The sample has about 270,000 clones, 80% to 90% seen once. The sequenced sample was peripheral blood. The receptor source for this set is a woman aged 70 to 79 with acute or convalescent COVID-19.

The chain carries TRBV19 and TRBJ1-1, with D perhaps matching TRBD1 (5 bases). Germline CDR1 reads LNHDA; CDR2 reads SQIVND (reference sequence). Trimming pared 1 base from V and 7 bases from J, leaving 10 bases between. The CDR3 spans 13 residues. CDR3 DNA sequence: TGTGCCAGTAGTATAGCGGGCAGGGTTGAAGCTTTCTTT. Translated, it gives CASSIAGRVEAFF.

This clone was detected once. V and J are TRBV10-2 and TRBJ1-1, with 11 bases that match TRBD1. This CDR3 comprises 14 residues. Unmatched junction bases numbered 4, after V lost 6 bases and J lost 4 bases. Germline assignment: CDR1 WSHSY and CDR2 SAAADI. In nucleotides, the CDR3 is TGCGCCAGCAGGGTGGGACAGGGGGGCACTGAAGCTTTCTTT. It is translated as CASRVGQGGTEAFF.

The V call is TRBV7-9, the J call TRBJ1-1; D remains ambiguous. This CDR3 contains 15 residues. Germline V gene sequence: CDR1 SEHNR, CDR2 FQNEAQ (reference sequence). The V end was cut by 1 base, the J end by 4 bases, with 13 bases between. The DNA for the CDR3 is TGTGCCAGCAGCTTAGGTGGTCCGGTTAGCACTGAAGCTTTCTTT. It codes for CASSLGGPVSTEAFF.

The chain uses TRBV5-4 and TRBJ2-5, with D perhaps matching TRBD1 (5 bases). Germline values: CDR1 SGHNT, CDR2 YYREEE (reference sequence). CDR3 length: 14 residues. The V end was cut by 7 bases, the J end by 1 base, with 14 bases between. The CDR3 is CASGYKGLQETQYF. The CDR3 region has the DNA TGTGCCAGCGGATATAAGGGGCTCCAAGAGACCCAGTACTTC.

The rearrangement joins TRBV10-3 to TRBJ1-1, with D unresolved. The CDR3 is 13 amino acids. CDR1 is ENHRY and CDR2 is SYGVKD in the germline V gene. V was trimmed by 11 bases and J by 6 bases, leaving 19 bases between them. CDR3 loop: CASGEPNAPEAFF. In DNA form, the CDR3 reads TGTGCCTCTGGGGAGCCGAATGCCCCTGAAGCTTTCTTT.

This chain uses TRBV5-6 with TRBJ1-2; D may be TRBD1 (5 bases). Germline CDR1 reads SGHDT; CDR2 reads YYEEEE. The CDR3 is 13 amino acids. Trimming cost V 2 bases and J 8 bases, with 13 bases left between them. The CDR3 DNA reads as TGTGCCAGCAGCTTACAGCAGGGATACGGCTACACCTTC. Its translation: CASSLQQGYGYTF.

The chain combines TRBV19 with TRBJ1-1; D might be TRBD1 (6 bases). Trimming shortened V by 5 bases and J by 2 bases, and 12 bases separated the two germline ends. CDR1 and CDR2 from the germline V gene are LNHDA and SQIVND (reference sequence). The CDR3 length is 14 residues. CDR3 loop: CASSLTRGNTEAFF. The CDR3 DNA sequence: TGTGCCAGTAGTCTGACCAGGGGAAACACTGAAGCTTTCTTT. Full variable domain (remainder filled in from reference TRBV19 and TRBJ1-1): DGGITQSPKYLFRKEGQNVTLSCEQNLNHDAMYWYRQDPGQGLRLIYYSQIVNDFQKGDIAEGYSVSREKKESFPLTVTSAQKNPTAFYLCASSLTRGNTEAFFGQGTRLTVV.

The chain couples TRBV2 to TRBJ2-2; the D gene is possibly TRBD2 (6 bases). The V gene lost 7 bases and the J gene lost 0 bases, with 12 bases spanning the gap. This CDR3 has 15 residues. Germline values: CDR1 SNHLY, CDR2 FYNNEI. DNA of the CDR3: TGTGCCAGCAATCGGCGGGGTCCGAACACCGGGGAGCTGTTTTTT. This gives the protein CASNRRGPNTGELFF.

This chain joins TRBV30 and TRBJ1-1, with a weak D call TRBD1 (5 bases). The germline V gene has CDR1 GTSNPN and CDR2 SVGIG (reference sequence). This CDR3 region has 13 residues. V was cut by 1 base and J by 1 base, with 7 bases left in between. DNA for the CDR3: TGTGCCTGGAGTGAGGGGTCGAACACTGAAGCTTTCTTT. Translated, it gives CAWSEGSNTEAFF.

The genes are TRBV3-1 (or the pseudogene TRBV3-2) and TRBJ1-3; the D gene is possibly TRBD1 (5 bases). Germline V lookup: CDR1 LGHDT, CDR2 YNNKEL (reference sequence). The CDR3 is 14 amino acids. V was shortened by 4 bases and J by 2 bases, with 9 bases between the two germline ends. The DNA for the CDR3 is TGTGCCAGCAGCCTCACGGGGGCTGGAAACACCATATATTTT. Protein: CASSLTGAGNTIYF.

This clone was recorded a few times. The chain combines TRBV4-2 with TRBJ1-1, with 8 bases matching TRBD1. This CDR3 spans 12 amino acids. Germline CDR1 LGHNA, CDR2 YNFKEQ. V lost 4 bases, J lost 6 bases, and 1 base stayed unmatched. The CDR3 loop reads CASSLTGAEAFF. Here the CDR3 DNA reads TGTGCCAGCAGCCTGACAGGGGCTGAAGCTTTCTTT.

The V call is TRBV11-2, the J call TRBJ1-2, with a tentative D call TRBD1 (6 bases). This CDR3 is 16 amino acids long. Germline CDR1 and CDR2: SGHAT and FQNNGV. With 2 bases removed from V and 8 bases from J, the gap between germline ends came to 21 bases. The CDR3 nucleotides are TGTGCCAGCAGCTTAATAATGAGAGGCAGGGGCGGGGGCTACACCTTC. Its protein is CASSLIMRGRGGGYTF.

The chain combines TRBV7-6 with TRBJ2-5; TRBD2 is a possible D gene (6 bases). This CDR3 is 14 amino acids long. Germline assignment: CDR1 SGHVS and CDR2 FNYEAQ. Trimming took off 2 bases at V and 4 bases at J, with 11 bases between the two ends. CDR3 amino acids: CASSLQVGGETQYF. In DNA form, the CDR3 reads TGTGCCAGCAGCTTACAAGTGGGAGGAGAGACCCAGTACTTC.

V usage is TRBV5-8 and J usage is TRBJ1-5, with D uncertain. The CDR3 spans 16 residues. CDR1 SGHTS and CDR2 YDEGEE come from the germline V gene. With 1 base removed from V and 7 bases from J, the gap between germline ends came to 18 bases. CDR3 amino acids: CASSLWRVSAPQPQHF. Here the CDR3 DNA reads TGTGCCAGCAGCTTGTGGAGGGTTAGCGCACCCCAGCCCCAGCATTTT.

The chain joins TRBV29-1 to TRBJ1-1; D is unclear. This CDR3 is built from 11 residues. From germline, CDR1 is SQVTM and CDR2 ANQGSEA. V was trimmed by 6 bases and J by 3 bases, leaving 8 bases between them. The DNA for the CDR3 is TGCAGCGTGACCCGGGACACTGAAGCTTTCTTT. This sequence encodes CSVTRDTEAFF.

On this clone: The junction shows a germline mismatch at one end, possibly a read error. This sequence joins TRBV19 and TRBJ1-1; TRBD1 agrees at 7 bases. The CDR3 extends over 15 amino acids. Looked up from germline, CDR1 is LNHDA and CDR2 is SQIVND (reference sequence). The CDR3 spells CASRPGQRMNTEAFF. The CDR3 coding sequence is TGTGCTAGTAGGCCGGGACAGCGAATGAACACTGAAGCTTTCTTT.

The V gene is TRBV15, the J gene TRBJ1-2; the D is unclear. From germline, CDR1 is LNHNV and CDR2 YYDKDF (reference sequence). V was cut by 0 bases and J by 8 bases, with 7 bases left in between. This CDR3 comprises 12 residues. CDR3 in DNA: TGTGCCACCAGCAGAGAAACGGGGGGCTACACCTTC. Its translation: CATSRETGGYTF.

The CDR3 protein is CASSQIGGKTQYF. CDR3 DNA: TGTGCCAGCAGCCAAATCGGAGGGAAGACCCAGTACTTC. The chain recombines TRBV3-1 (or the pseudogene TRBV3-2) with TRBJ2-5, with D perhaps matching TRBD2 (6 bases). The CDR3 loop spans 13 amino acids. V lost 2 bases and J lost 6, with 10 bases in between. Germline loops: CDR1 LGHDT, CDR2 YNNKEL (reference sequence).

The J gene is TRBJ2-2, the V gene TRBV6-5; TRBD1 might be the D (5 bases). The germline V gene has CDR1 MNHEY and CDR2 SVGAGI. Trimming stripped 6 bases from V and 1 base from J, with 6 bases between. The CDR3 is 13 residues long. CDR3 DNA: TGTGCCAGCAGAGACAGGAACACCGGGGAGCTGTTTTTT. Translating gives CASRDRNTGELFF.

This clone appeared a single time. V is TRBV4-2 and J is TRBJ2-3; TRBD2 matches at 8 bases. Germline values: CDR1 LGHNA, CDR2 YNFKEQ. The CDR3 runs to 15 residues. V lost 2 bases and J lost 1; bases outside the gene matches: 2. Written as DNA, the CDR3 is TGTGCCAGCAGCCAAAGGCGGGGGGGCACAGATACGCAGTATTTT. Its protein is CASSQRRGGTDTQYF.

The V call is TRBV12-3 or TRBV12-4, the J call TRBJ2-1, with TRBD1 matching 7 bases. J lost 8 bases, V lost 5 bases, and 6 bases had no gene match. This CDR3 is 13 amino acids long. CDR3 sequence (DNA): TGTGCCAGCAGTGGACAGGAGATGGATGAGCAGTTCTTC. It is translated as CASSGQEMDEQFF.